These 21 T cell receptor beta chains originate from one sample sequenced in a study of shared T cell receptors in the human thymus. Libraries were prepared by immunoSEQ multiplex PCR; TCRdb keeps only in-frame clonotypes and omits some of them. The sample yields hundreds of thousands of clones, around 87% seen once. Another study also made use of these data, one on human thymus T cells.

Sequenced input: thymocytes. These receptors originate from a boy younger than two with a congenital heart defect.

This clone was seen a single time. This chain connects TRBV28 to TRBJ2-3; the D gene is possibly TRBD2 (6 bases). V was pared by 3 bases and J by 3 bases, with 13 bases between. The germline gives CDR1 MDHEN, CDR2 SYDVKM. This CDR3 is 15 amino acids long. The CDR3 nucleotides read TGTGCCAGCAGTTTTTGGCTAGCGTCGACAGATACGCAGTATTTT. Amino acids: CASSFWLASTDTQYF.

This clone was counted once. The chain recombines TRBV15 with TRBJ1-5; 11 bases map to TRBD1. The length of the CDR3 is 16 residues. Trimming removed 4 bases from V and 0 bases from J; junction bases left unmatched: 2. Germline V gene lookup returns CDR1 LNHNV and CDR2 YYDKDF (reference sequence). As DNA, the CDR3 is TGTGCCACCAGCAAAGGGACAGGGGGTAGCAATCAGCCCCAGCATTTT. Translating gives CATSKGTGGSNQPQHF.

This sequence joins TRBV25-1 and TRBJ2-1; 12 bases align to TRBD2. The CDR3 runs 17 residues. Per germline, CDR1 MGHDK and CDR2 SYGVNS. With V trimmed by 1 base and J by 7 bases, 8 bases remained unmatched. DNA for the CDR3: TGTGCCAGCAGTGAATTGCGCCAGACTAGCGGGAGTAATGAGCAGTTCTTC. It codes for CASSELRQTSGSNEQFF. Complete variable domain (other parts from reference TRBV25-1 and TRBJ2-1): EADIYQTPRYLVIGTGKKITLECSQTMGHDKMYWYQQDPGMELHLIHYSYGVNSTEKGDLSSESTVSRIRTEHFPLTLESARPSHTSQYLCASSELRQTSGSNEQFFGPGTRLTVL.

This clone was found once. The chain uses TRBV5-1 and TRBJ2-7; 7 bases fit TRBD1. V lost 4 bases to trimming and J lost 4 bases; unmatched junction nucleotides: 14. Germline V gene data show CDR1 as SGHRS and CDR2 as YFSETQ. The CDR3 spans 16 residues. CDR3 region: CASSGAKQGYRYEQYF. In DNA, the CDR3 is TGCGCCAGCAGCGGGGCCAAACAGGGGTATAGGTACGAGCAGTACTTC.

The genes are TRBV14 and TRBJ2-7; D is possibly TRBD2 (5 bases). The germline V gene encodes CDR1 SGHDN and CDR2 FVKESK. This CDR3 has 14 residues. Deletions cut 3 bases from V and 0 bases from J, with 9 bases between. Here the CDR3 DNA reads TGTGCCAGCAGCCACCGAGGGAGCTCCTACGAGCAGTACTTC. Amino acid sequence: CASSHRGSSYEQYF.

V usage is TRBV29-1 and J usage is TRBJ2-1; 11 positions agree with TRBD2. Trimming at V came to 5 bases and at J to 0 bases, leaving 3 bases not matched to a gene. The germline gives CDR1 SQVTM, CDR2 ANQGSEA. This CDR3 contains 15 residues. The CDR3 region is CSVLGLAGSYNEQFF. The CDR3 DNA reads as TGCAGCGTTCTTGGACTAGCGGGCTCCTACAATGAGCAGTTCTTC.

In this sample, this clone turned up once. The chain employs TRBV4-1 and TRBJ2-3, with 7 bases lining up with TRBD1. The CDR3 totals 18 residues. Germline values: CDR1 MGHRA, CDR2 YSYEKL. The V segment lost 0 bases and the J segment 4 bases; nucleotides outside the gene matches: 13. The CDR3 here is CASSQDRPGRGQSDTQYF. The CDR3, as DNA: TGCGCCAGCAGCCAAGATAGGCCCGGAAGGGGGCAGTCAGATACGCAGTATTTT.

This clone was observed a single time. V usage is TRBV5-1 and J usage is TRBJ2-3; 10 nucleotides align to TRBD2. CDR3 length equals 23 residues. Trimming at V came to 0 bases and at J to 0 bases, leaving 22 bases not matched to a gene. CDR1 is SGHRS, CDR2 YFSETQ, per germline. CDR3 region: CASSLAPRLIERGGLASTDTQYF. The DNA for the CDR3 is TGCGCCAGCAGCTTGGCCCCGAGGCTAATAGAGCGGGGGGGCTTAGCTAGCACAGATACGCAGTATTTT.

The J gene is TRBJ2-3, the V gene TRBV11-2; D is undetermined. CDR3 length: 15 residues. Trimming cost V 6 bases and J 0 bases, with 13 bases left between them. Germline lookup yields CDR1 SGHAT and CDR2 FQNNGV. The CDR3: CASRSRLSSTDTQYF. The CDR3 nucleotides read TGTGCCAGCAGATCCAGACTTTCCAGCACAGATACGCAGTATTTT.

The V and J genes are TRBV28 and TRBJ2-5; 10 positions match TRBD2. This CDR3 spans 18 amino acids. V lost 0 bases, J lost 2 bases, and 9 bases stayed unmatched. The germline V gene encodes CDR1 MDHEN and CDR2 SYDVKM. The CDR3 spells CASSLCGPSGSPQETQYF. CDR3 nucleotide sequence: TGTGCCAGCAGTTTATGCGGTCCTAGCGGGAGCCCACAAGAGACCCAGTACTTC.

This clone was seen more than once but under ten times. This rearrangement joins TRBV10-3 to TRBJ2-1, with 9 bases identical to TRBD2. Losses at the gene ends were 5 bases for V and 2 bases for J; bases not matched to a gene: 4. This CDR3 comprises 15 residues. The germline V gene encodes CDR1 ENHRY and CDR2 SYGVKD. The CDR3 loop reads CAISPGLAPYNEQFF. Written as DNA, the CDR3 is TGTGCCATCAGTCCAGGACTAGCGCCCTACAATGAGCAGTTCTTC.

The chain couples TRBV28 to TRBJ2-7; D unresolved. Trimming stripped 5 bases from V and 6 bases from J, with 26 bases between. CDR3 length: 17 amino acids. CDR1 MDHEN and CDR2 SYDVKM come from the germline V gene. CDR3 in amino acids: CASSPPSEQRRGSEQYF. DNA for the CDR3: TGTGCCAGCAGTCCCCCGTCGGAGCAGAGGCGCGGCAGCGAGCAGTACTTC.

The V call is TRBV10-1, the J call TRBJ2-7, with 9 bases fitting TRBD1. Trimming cost V 4 bases and J 3 bases; bases outside gene matches: 10. The CDR3 extends over 16 amino acids. Germline loops: CDR1 WNHNN, CDR2 SYGVQD (reference sequence). CDR3 DNA sequence: TGCGCCAGCAGTGGCATAACCGGGACAGGGTTCTACGAGCAGTACTTC. This gives the protein CASSGITGTGFYEQYF.

Remarks on this clone: Other nucleotide sequences from this sample produce the same CDR3. The chain uses TRBV28 and TRBJ1-1; D is possibly TRBD1 (5 bases). The germline V and J ends were trimmed by 2 bases and 1 base, with 8 bases remaining between them. In germline, CDR1 is MDHEN, CDR2 SYDVKM. The CDR3 sequence is 14 residues long. This chain's CDR3 is CASSLEGENTEAFF. The CDR3 DNA is TGTGCCAGCAGTTTAGAAGGGGAGAACACTGAAGCTTTCTTT.

This chain joins TRBV5-4 and TRBJ2-5; 12 positions match TRBD2. The DNA end lines up better with TRBJ2-7; the J call may be wrong. The CDR3 spans 14 residues. Germline V lookup: CDR1 SGHNT, CDR2 YYREEE (reference sequence). The chain's CDR3 is CASSLTSGSYEQYF. The DNA of the CDR3 is TGTGCCAGCAGCCTGACTAGCGGGAGCTACGAGCAGTACTTC.

V and J are TRBV2 and TRBJ1-1; 7 bases map to TRBD1. Germline CDR1 reads SNHLY; CDR2 reads FYNNEI. This CDR3 region has 15 residues. The junction had 13 bases not matched to a gene; V was cut back by 8 bases and J by 4 bases. The CDR3 bases are TGTGCCAGCCCCTTACAGGGGATCGAAGGCACTGAAGCTTTCTTT. It encodes CASPLQGIEGTEAFF.

Only a few counts were recorded for this clone. The chain joins TRBV19 to TRBJ1-1; 8 bases fit TRBD1. Germline-derived CDR1 and CDR2 are LNHDA and SQIVND (reference sequence). The ends lost 8 bases at V and 9 bases at J; junction bases unmatched: 11. The CDR3 loop spans 13 amino acids. The chain's CDR3 is CASDVGTGLQAFF. The CDR3 DNA follows: TGTGCCAGTGATGTCGGGACAGGCCTCCAAGCTTTCTTT.

The genes are TRBV7-6 and TRBJ2-2; TRBD2 aligns across 11 bases. In germline, CDR1 is SGHVS, CDR2 FNYEAQ. V dropped 4 bases and J dropped 8; count of bases not matched to a gene: 12. CDR3 length: 17 amino acids. In DNA form, the CDR3 reads TGTGCCAGCAGCTCATCAATAGCGGGGGGGCCGGCGGGGGAGCTGTTTTTT. It yields the protein CASSSSIAGGPAGELFF.

This rearrangement joins TRBV6-1 to TRBJ2-1, with 7 bases fitting TRBD2. The CDR3 contains 12 residues. Germline-derived CDR1 and CDR2 are MNHNS and SASEGT. V shed 7 bases and J 8 bases; nucleotides not matched to a gene: 5. The CDR3 region has the DNA TGTGCCAGCAAGAGCGGGGTTGATGAGCAGTTCTTC. Protein product: CASKSGVDEQFF.

In its sample, this clone was seen a few times. The V gene is TRBV2, the J gene TRBJ2-1, with TRBD2 matching over 13 bases. This CDR3 comprises 17 residues. V shed 6 bases and J 3 bases; nucleotides not matched to a gene: 8. Looked up from germline, CDR1 is SNHLY and CDR2 is FYNNEI. CDR3 sequence: CASSDGLAGVFYNEQFF. The CDR3 nucleotides are TGTGCCAGCAGCGACGGACTAGCGGGAGTCTTCTACAATGAGCAGTTCTTC.

This rearrangement joins TRBV27 to TRBJ2-7; 10 bases match TRBD1. The CDR3 is 16 residues long. The junction had 10 bases not matched to a gene; V was cut back by 8 bases and J by 0 bases. Germline CDR1 reads MNHEY; CDR2 reads SMNVEV (reference sequence). CDR3 DNA sequence: TGTGCCAGCGGCGGAGACAGGGGGCCAAGCTCCTACGAGCAGTACTTC. Translating it yields CASGGDRGPSSYEQYF.